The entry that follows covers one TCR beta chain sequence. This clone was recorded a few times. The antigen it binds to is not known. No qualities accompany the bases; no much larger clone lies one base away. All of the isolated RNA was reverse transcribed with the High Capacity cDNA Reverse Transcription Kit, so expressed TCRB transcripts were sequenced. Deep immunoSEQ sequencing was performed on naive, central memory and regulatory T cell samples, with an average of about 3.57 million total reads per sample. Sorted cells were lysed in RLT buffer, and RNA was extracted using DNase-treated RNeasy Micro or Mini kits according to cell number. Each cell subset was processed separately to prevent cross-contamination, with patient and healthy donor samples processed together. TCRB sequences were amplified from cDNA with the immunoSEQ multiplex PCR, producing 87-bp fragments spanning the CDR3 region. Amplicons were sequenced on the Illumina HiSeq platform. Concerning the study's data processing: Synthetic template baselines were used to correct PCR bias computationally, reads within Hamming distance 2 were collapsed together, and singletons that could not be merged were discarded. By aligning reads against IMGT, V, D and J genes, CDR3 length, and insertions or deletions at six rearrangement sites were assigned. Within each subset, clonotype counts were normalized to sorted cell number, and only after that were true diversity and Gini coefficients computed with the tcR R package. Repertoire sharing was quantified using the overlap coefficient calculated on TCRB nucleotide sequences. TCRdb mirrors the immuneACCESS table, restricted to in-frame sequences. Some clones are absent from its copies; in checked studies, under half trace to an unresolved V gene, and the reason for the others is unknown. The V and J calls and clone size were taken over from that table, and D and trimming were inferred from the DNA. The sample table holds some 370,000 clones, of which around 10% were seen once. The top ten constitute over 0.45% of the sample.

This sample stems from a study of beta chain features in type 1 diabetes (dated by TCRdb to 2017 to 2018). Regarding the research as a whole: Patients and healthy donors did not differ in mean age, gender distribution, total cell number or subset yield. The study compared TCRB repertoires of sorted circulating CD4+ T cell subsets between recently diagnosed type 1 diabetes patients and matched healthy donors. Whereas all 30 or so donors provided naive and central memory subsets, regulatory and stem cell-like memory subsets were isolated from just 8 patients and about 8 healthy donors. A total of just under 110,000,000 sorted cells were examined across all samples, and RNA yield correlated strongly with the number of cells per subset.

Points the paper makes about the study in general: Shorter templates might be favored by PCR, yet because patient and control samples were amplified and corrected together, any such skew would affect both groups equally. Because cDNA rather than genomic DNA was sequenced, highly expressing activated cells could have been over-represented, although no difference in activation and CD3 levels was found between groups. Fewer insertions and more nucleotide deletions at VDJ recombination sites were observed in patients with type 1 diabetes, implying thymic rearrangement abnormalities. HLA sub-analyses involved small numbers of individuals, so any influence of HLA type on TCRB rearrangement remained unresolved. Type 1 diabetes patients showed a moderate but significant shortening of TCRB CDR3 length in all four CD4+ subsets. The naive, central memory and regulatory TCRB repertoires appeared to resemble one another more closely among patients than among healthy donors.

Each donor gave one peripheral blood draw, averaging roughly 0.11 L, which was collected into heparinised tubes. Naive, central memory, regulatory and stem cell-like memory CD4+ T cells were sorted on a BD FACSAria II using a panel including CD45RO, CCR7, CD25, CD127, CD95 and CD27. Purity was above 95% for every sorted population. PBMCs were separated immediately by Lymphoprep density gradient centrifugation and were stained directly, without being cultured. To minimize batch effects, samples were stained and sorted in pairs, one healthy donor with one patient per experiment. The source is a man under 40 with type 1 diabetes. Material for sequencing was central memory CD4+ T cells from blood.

The CDR3 is CASSRGGNYEQYF. Here is the DNA: TGTGCCAGCAGCCGCGGGGGGAACTACGAGCAGTACTTC. Recombination connected TRBV27 to TRBJ2-7; 8 nucleotides in the junction match TRBD2. CDR1 and CDR2 (MNHEY, SMNVEV) derive from the germline V gene (reference sequence). V trim: 6 bases; J trim: 3 bases; unmatched bases: 4. Spanning cysteine to phenylalanine, the CDR3 consists of 13 amino acids. The kept DNA is CDR3 alone, 39 bases in frame from the first base.